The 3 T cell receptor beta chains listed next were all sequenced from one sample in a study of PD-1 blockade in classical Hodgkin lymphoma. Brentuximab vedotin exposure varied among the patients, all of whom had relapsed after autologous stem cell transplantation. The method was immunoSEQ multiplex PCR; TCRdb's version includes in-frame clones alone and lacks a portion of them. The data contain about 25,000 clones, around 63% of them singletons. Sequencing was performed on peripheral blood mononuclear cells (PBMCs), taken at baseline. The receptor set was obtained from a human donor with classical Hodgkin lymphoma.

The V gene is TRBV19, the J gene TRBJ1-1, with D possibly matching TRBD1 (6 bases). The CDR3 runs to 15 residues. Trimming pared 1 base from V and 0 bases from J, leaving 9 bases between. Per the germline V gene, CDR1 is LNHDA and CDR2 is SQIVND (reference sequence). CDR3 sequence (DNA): TGTGCCAGTAGTATAGCCCGGACAGTGAACACTGAAGCTTTCTTT. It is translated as CASSIARTVNTEAFF. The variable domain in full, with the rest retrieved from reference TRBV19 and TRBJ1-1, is DGGITQSPKYLFRKEGQNVTLSCEQNLNHDAMYWYRQDPGQGLRLIYYSQIVNDFQKGDIAEGYSVSREKKESFPLTVTSAQKNPTAFYLCASSIARTVNTEAFFGQGTRLTVV.

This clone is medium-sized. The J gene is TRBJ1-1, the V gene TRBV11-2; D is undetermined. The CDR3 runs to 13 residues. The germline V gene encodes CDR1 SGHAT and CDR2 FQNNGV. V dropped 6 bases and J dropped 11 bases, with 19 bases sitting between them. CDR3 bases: TGTGCCAGCAGAAAGGTTGACCGAGGGCGGGCTTTCTTT. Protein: CASRKVDRGRAFF. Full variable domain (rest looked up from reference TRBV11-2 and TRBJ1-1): EAGVAQSPRYKIIEKRQSVAFWCNPISGHATLYWYQQILGQGPKLLIQFQNNGVVDDSQLPKDRFSAERLKGVDSTLKIQPAKLEDSAVYLCASRKVDRGRAFFGQGTRLTVV.

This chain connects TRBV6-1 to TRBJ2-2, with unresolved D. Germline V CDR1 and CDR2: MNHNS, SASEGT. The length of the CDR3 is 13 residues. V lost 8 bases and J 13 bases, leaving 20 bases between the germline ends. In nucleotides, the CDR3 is TGTGCCAGCGGTGTGACGTATTTTTCTGGGCTGTTTTTT. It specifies CASGVTYFSGLFF.